This T cell receptor beta chain was identified in a study of cytotoxic CD8 clonotypes in ibrutinib-treated CLL. Background on the study: Treatment had run for a median roughly 13 months, range 6 to 36, when response samples were taken.

Generated by immunoSEQ multiplex PCR, the TCRdb table keeps only in-frame clones and is missing some. The sample gives about 24,000 clones, roughly 71% of which show up once; more than 40% is in the top ten. Study-level points and caveats: Having risen at ibrutinib response, clonality had fallen back toward baseline by progression. On treatment, the uncommon public clonotypes contracted or remained stable.

With regard to this clone: The target antigen is unknown.

Germline V gene sequence: CDR1 SNHLY, CDR2 FYNNEI. This CDR3 has 15 residues. V gave up 2 bases and J gave up 5 bases, with 14 bases separating them. Genomic DNA (about 2.2 micrograms) was obtained from cryopreserved PBMCs for construction of TCR beta libraries. The J gene is TRBJ2-3, the V gene TRBV2, with D perhaps matching TRBD2 (7 bases). This sequence was found in a human donor with chronic lymphocytic leukemia. The source was PBMCs, collected after 12 months of ibrutinib treatment. The CDR3 nucleotides read TGTGCCAGCAGTGAACCCGGGGGGCGGGTAGATACGCAGTATTTT. Protein: CASSEPGGRVDTQYF.